This TCR beta chain came from a study of CD8+ T cells in alopecia areata. Study results and limitations: There were also resident alphabeta T cells of normal skin sequenced in scalp samples. Patients showed less clear TCR sequence sharing than mice, possibly partly because of HLA diversity.

The sequencing template was cDNA reverse transcribed from extracted RNA. Sequenced by immunoSEQ multiplex PCR; TCRdb stores in-frame clones only, minus some. This sample has approximately 150,000 clones, with about three fifths found just once. Starting from PBMCs, sorting isolated CD4+ and CD8+ T cells. Points on this clone: Its antigen is unidentified.

Germline CDR1 SGHTA, CDR2 FQGNSA. This CDR3 region has 14 residues. The V end lost 1 base, the J end lost 10 bases, and 14 bases lay between the germline ends. Sequenced material: CD4+ T cells sorted from blood. The origin of this receptor is a human donor in good health. The rearrangement joins TRBV7-2 to TRBJ2-1; D perhaps matches TRBD2 (5 bases). In nucleotides, the CDR3 is TGTGCCAGCAGCTTAGGAACCGGGGTAGGGGAGCAGTTCTTC. Translation: CASSLGTGVGEQFF.